Listed here are 22 T cell receptor beta chains from one sample, sequenced in a study of control samples from healthy donors and cancer patients. TCRdb keeps only in-frame clones here, not all; method: immunoSEQ multiplex PCR. The sample lists 40,000 to 60,000 clones; approximately 86% were seen once. Material for sequencing was PBMCs. The receptors derive from a woman aged 50 to 60 with lung cancer.

This clone was found a few times. The chain uses TRBV10-3 and TRBJ1-6, with D uncertain. The germline CDR1 and CDR2 sequences are ENHRY and SYGVKD. V was cut by 5 bases and J by 7 bases, with 6 bases left in between. This CDR3 spans 12 amino acids. The CDR3: CAISPQNSPLHF. The CDR3, as DNA: TGTGCCATCAGTCCACAGAATTCACCCCTCCACTTT.

The chain recombines TRBV5-1 with TRBJ1-1; no clear D. The length of the CDR3 is 14 residues. V was pared by 10 bases and J by 7 bases, with 23 bases between. Germline CDR1 and CDR2: SGHRS and YFSETQ. CDR3 region: CAGHQKPTGIEAFF. In nucleotides, the CDR3 is TGCGCCGGCCACCAAAAACCTACGGGGATTGAAGCTTTCTTT.

The gene calls are TRBV28 and TRBJ1-1; D not certain. Germline V CDR1 and CDR2: MDHEN, SYDVKM. V lost 4 bases and J 10 bases, leaving 13 bases between the germline ends. CDR3 length: 12 amino acids. The CDR3 reads CASSSVETGAFF. In DNA form, the CDR3 reads TGTGCCAGCAGTTCCGTAGAGACGGGAGCTTTCTTT.

The V gene is TRBV11-2, the J gene TRBJ1-1; the D gene is possibly TRBD1 (5 bases). Trimming shortened V by 5 bases and J by 1 base, and 20 bases separated the two germline ends. Germline V gene lookup returns CDR1 SGHAT and CDR2 FQNNGV. The CDR3 runs 17 residues. CDR3 coding DNA: TGTGCCAGCAGCGCAAAAAAATTGACAGCTCCGAACACTGAAGCTTTCTTT. Translating it yields CASSAKKLTAPNTEAFF.

This sequence joins TRBV19 and TRBJ1-1; TRBD1 agrees at 7 bases. Looked up from germline, CDR1 is LNHDA and CDR2 is SQIVND (reference sequence). V lost 1 base to trimming and J lost 10 bases; unmatched junction nucleotides: 0. This CDR3 has 11 residues. The CDR3 sequence: CASSIGDRAFF. CDR3 sequence (DNA): TGTGCCAGTAGTATAGGGGACAGAGCTTTCTTT. The full variable domain, rest sourced from reference TRBV19 and TRBJ1-1, is DGGITQSPKYLFRKEGQNVTLSCEQNLNHDAMYWYRQDPGQGLRLIYYSQIVNDFQKGDIAEGYSVSREKKESFPLTVTSAQKNPTAFYLCASSIGDRAFFGQGTRLTVV.

This clone appeared a single time. The chain uses TRBV27 and TRBJ2-7, with 12 nucleotides matching TRBD1. Trimming cost V 6 bases and J 4 bases; bases outside gene matches: 10. CDR1 is MNHEY and CDR2 is SMNVEV in the germline V gene (reference sequence). The CDR3 length is 16 residues. CDR3 region: CASRPNPGQGAYEQYF. The CDR3 nucleotides are TGTGCCAGCAGACCCAACCCGGGACAGGGGGCTTACGAGCAGTACTTC.

This chain connects TRBV11-2 to TRBJ2-4; 9 bases match TRBD1. This CDR3 has 18 amino acids. From germline, CDR1 is SGHAT and CDR2 FQNNGV. After removal of 1 base from V and 0 bases from J, the junction contained 7 bases not matched to a gene. The CDR3 DNA reads as TGTGCCAGCAGCTTAGCCGGGACAGGGACCCTAGCCAAAAACATTCAGTACTTC. Protein sequence: CASSLAGTGTLAKNIQYF. Supplemented by reference TRBV11-2 and TRBJ2-4, the full variable domain reads EAGVAQSPRYKIIEKRQSVAFWCNPISGHATLYWYQQILGQGPKLLIQFQNNGVVDDSQLPKDRFSAERLKGVDSTLKIQPAKLEDSAVYLCASSLAGTGTLAKNIQYFGAGTRLSVL.

This clone has a handful of counts. The chain combines TRBV24-1 with TRBJ2-2; D is ambiguous. This CDR3 spans 15 amino acids. Trimming took 10 bases from V and 2 from J, leaving 16 bases between them. Germline CDR1 and CDR2: KGHDR and SFDVKD. As DNA, the CDR3 is TGTGCCACAGGAGATTTAGGGAAAAACACCGGGGAGCTGTTTTTT. As protein: CATGDLGKNTGELFF.

The sample holds one count of this clone. The gene calls are TRBV7-9 and TRBJ1-2; 8 bases line up with TRBD1. CDR1 and CDR2 (germline): SEHNR, FQNEAQ (reference sequence). The V segment lost 5 bases and the J segment 8 bases; nucleotides outside the gene matches: 7. The CDR3 has 13 amino acids. The CDR3 region is CASSPGQGEGYTF. DNA of the CDR3: TGTGCCAGCAGCCCCGGACAGGGTGAAGGCTACACCTTC.

Here the CDR3 reads CASSRPTGGRNTEAFF. CDR3 nucleotides: TGTGCCAGCAGTCGGCCTACAGGGGGGAGGAACACTGAAGCTTTCTTT. This rearrangement joins TRBV28 to TRBJ1-1; 8 bases are a match to TRBD1. V was clipped by 5 bases and J by 1 base; unmatched bases: 9. The length of the CDR3 is 16 residues. Germline V gene data show CDR1 as MDHEN and CDR2 as SYDVKM.

Only a few counts were recorded for this clone. This rearrangement joins TRBV4-1 to TRBJ2-2, with D uncertain. The CDR3 is 13 amino acids. The V gene's germline CDR1 is MGHRA and CDR2 YSYEKL. Trimming left V 6 bases short and J 1 base short, with 6 bases between. The CDR3 bases are TGCGCCAGCAGGAACGGGAACACCGGGGAGCTGTTTTTT. Translating gives CASRNGNTGELFF.

This chain links TRBV6-4 with TRBJ2-6, with D uncertain. The CDR3 has 14 amino acids. V was clipped by 5 bases and J by 3 bases, with 8 bases between them. Per the germline V gene, CDR1 is MRHNA and CDR2 is SNTAGT. The chain's CDR3 is CASSPWVGANVLTF. CDR3 DNA sequence: TGTGCCAGCAGTCCCTGGGTTGGGGCCAACGTCCTGACTTTC.

The gene calls are TRBV6-6 and TRBJ1-2; 8 nucleotides align to TRBD1. The trim removed 6 bases at V and 5 bases at J, leaving 8 bases unmatched. The CDR3 runs to 14 residues. The germline V gene encodes CDR1 MNHNY and CDR2 SVGAGI (reference sequence). The CDR3 sequence is CASSRSTGGYGYTF. The DNA for the CDR3 is TGTGCCAGCAGCCGATCCACAGGGGGTTATGGCTACACCTTC.

V is TRBV19 and J is TRBJ2-7, with TRBD2 as a possible D gene (5 bases). The CDR3 consists of 14 residues. The V and J ends lost 3 bases and 0 bases respectively, with 9 bases between them. Germline CDR1 and CDR2: LNHDA and SQIVND (reference sequence). The CDR3 region is CASSIPGISYEQYF. The CDR3 DNA follows: TGTGCCAGTAGTATTCCCGGGATCTCCTACGAGCAGTACTTC.

The chain combines TRBV18 with TRBJ2-1, with 7 bases identical to TRBD1. Germline lookup yields CDR1 KGHSH and CDR2 LQKENI. The J segment lost 4 bases and the V segment lost 6 bases, leaving 6 bases of the junction unmatched. There are 14 residues in the CDR3. CDR3 protein: CASSFQGEYNEQFF. The CDR3 nucleotides read TGTGCCAGCTCGTTTCAGGGGGAGTACAATGAGCAGTTCTTC.

There are a few counts of this clone. This rearrangement joins TRBV30 to TRBJ1-4; D gene uncertain. The CDR3 length is 11 residues. Germline V gene lookup returns CDR1 GTSNPN and CDR2 SVGIG (reference sequence). The CDR3 sequence is CSGRTNEKLFF. The CDR3 coding sequence is TGTTCGGGTAGAACTAATGAAAAACTGTTTTTT. Full variable domain (outside the CDR3, taken from reference TRBV30 and TRBJ1-4): SQTIHQWPATLVQPVGSPLSLECTVEGTSNPNLYWYRQAAGRGLQLLFYSVGIGQISSEVPQNLSASRPQDRQFILSSKKLLLSDSGFYLCSGRTNEKLFFGSGTQLSVL.

The V and J genes are TRBV7-9 and TRBJ2-2; D is undetermined. This CDR3 is 14 amino acids long. Trimming removed 7 bases at V and 5 bases at J, with 14 bases between. Germline loops: CDR1 SEHNR, CDR2 FQNEAQ (reference sequence). This CDR3 reads CASIPGPYTGELFF. CDR3 coding DNA: TGTGCCAGCATCCCCGGACCTTATACCGGGGAGCTGTTTTTT.

The chain recombines TRBV7-2 with TRBJ2-7; weak D call: TRBD1 (7 bases). Deletions cut 4 bases from V and 2 bases from J, with 9 bases between. This CDR3 contains 13 residues. Per germline, CDR1 SGHTA and CDR2 FQGNSA. The CDR3 protein is CASSSGGTYEQYF. CDR3 nucleotides: TGTGCCAGCAGCTCAGGGGGGACCTACGAGCAGTACTTC.

The chain combines TRBV15 with TRBJ2-1; D is perhaps TRBD2 (7 bases). CDR1 is LNHNV and CDR2 is YYDKDF in the germline V gene (reference sequence). V was shortened by 0 bases and J by 2 bases, with 11 bases between the two germline ends. The CDR3 is 16 amino acids. CDR3 sequence reads: CATSRDKGGTYNEQFF. The CDR3 DNA is TGTGCCACCAGCAGAGATAAGGGGGGGACCTACAATGAGCAGTTCTTC.

This chain links TRBV18 with TRBJ1-1, with D possibly being TRBD1 (6 bases). Trimming removed 3 bases from V and 11 bases from J, with 16 bases in between. Germline-derived CDR1 and CDR2 are KGHSH and LQKENI. The CDR3 is made up of 13 amino acids. The CDR3 region is CASSPGTKMMAFF. Here the CDR3 DNA reads TGTGCCAGCTCACCCGGGACAAAGATGATGGCTTTCTTT.

This clone was recorded only once. The chain employs TRBV6-5 and TRBJ1-3, with a possible D match to TRBD1 (5 bases). Germline CDR1 reads MNHEY; CDR2 reads SVGAGI. V lost 5 bases, J lost 4 bases, and 15 bases lay in between. This CDR3 comprises 15 residues. In DNA, the CDR3 is TGTGCCAGCAGTCTTCAGGGAATCTCCGGAAACACCATATATTTT. It encodes CASSLQGISGNTIYF.

CDR3 region: CASSYRNSNQPQHF. CDR3 bases: TGTGCCAGCAGTTACCGAAACAGCAATCAGCCCCAGCATTTT. This sequence joins TRBV6-2 or TRBV6-3 and TRBJ1-5; D remains ambiguous. CDR3 length equals 14 residues. Trimming took off 2 bases at V and 1 base at J, with 6 bases between the two ends. Germline lookup yields CDR1 MNHEY and CDR2 SVGEGT.